These 27 T cell receptor beta chains were sequenced from one sample in a study of OX40 agonist ivuxolimab in advanced cancers. TCRdb keeps only in-frame clones here, not all; method: immunoSEQ multiplex PCR. The table has some 86,000 clones, around 88% seen once. Sequences were derived from CD4+ or CD8+ T cells sorted from blood, sampled in a trial of the OX40 agonist ivuxolimab. The receptor set was obtained from an adult with an advanced solid tumor such as melanoma, head and neck, liver or kidney cancer.

A few counts support this clone. The V and J genes are TRBV30 and TRBJ1-4; D might be TRBD1 (6 bases). V lost 3 bases and J 7 bases, leaving 24 bases between the germline ends. The CDR3 is made up of 17 amino acids. The germline CDR1 and CDR2 sequences are GTSNPN and SVGIG (reference sequence). This chain's CDR3 is CAWRGGRSTPRGEKLFF. In DNA form, the CDR3 reads TGTGCCTGGAGAGGGGGGAGGAGCACCCCGAGGGGTGAAAAACTGTTTTTT.

This rearrangement joins TRBV19 to TRBJ1-3, with 7 nucleotides matching TRBD1. Germline CDR1 is LNHDA and CDR2 is SQIVND (reference sequence). V gave up 3 bases and J gave up 2 bases; unmatched junction bases: 4. The CDR3 is 15 residues long. The CDR3 DNA sequence: TGTGCCAGTAGTATCCCGACAGGGACTGGAAACACCATATATTTT. Its translation: CASSIPTGTGNTIYF.

The chain couples TRBV2 to TRBJ2-6; either TRBD1 or TRBD2 may fit D (5 bases each). Deletions cut 4 bases from V and 3 bases from J, with 16 bases between. CDR3 length: 17 amino acids. The germline V gene encodes CDR1 SNHLY and CDR2 FYNNEI. Here the CDR3 DNA reads TGTGCCAGCAGTGGGGGACCTGGCGCGGGTGGGGCCAACGTCCTGACTTTC. The encoded protein is CASSGGPGAGGANVLTF.

The chain couples TRBV4-1 to TRBJ2-7; D uncertain. The germline V gene encodes CDR1 MGHRA and CDR2 YSYEKL. Trimming removed 4 bases from V and 0 bases from J, with 16 bases in between. The CDR3 runs 16 residues. For the CDR3, the DNA is TGCGCCAGCAGCCCGCGAAGGATCGATGGCTCCTACGAGCAGTACTTC. As protein: CASSPRRIDGSYEQYF.

The V call is TRBV2, the J call TRBJ1-1; the match to TRBD1 covers 8 bases. The CDR3 loop spans 13 amino acids. CDR1 SNHLY and CDR2 FYNNEI come from the germline V gene. J gave up 4 bases and V 9 bases, and 7 bases lay outside the gene matches. CDR3: CASEKTGGTEAFF. The CDR3 region has the DNA TGTGCCAGTGAAAAAACAGGGGGCACTGAAGCTTTCTTT.

This chain uses TRBV19 with TRBJ1-2; 7 bases map to TRBD1. The CDR3 loop spans 14 amino acids. V was pared by 5 bases and J by 4 bases, with 7 bases of the junction left unmatched. Germline loops: CDR1 LNHDA, CDR2 SQIVND (reference sequence). CDR3 in DNA: TGTGCCAGTAGTGGACAGGTCGATAGCTATGGCTACACCTTC. Its translation: CASSGQVDSYGYTF.

V and J are TRBV9 and TRBJ2-3, with a possible D match to TRBD1 (6 bases). The CDR3 spans 15 residues. From germline, CDR1 is SGDLS and CDR2 YYNGEE. Trimming cost V 3 bases and J 0 bases, with 11 bases left between them. CDR3 protein: CASSGGPRSTDTQYF. CDR3 nucleotides: TGTGCCAGCAGCGGGGGGCCCCGTAGCACAGATACGCAGTATTTT.

This sequence joins TRBV7-9 and TRBJ2-5; 13 positions agree with TRBD2. The J segment lost 5 bases and the V segment lost 4 bases, leaving 1 base of the junction unmatched. The CDR3 covers 14 residues. The germline V gene has CDR1 SEHNR and CDR2 FQNEAQ (reference sequence). The CDR3 DNA follows: TGTGCCAGCAGCTCGGGACTAGCGGGGGAGACCCAGTACTTC. Amino acids: CASSSGLAGETQYF. The full variable domain, its missing parts supplied by reference TRBV7-9 and TRBJ2-5, is DTGVSQNPRHKITKRGQNVTFRCDPISEHNRLYWYRQTLGQGPEFLTYFQNEAQLEKSRLLSDRFSAERPKGSFSTLEIQRTEQGDSAMYLCASSSGLAGETQYFGPGTRLLVL.

This clone has a handful of counts. This chain's CDR3 is CASSKVYNEQFF. The DNA of the CDR3 is TGTGCCAGCTCGAAGGTTTACAATGAGCAGTTCTTC. This chain uses TRBV21-1 with TRBJ2-1. TRBV21-1 is designated a pseudogene. CDR3 size: 12 residues.

This sequence joins TRBV19 and TRBJ2-3; perhaps TRBD2 as D (7 bases). The ends were cut back, 4 bases at V and 2 bases at J, with 19 bases in the middle. Germline V gives CDR1 LNHDA, CDR2 SQIVND (reference sequence). This CDR3 spans 17 amino acids. As DNA, the CDR3 is TGTGCCAGTAGTACCTTCCTTGGGGGGGCCGACACAGATACGCAGTATTTT. Translating it yields CASSTFLGGADTDTQYF. Combining the CDR3 with reference TRBV19 and TRBJ2-3 gives the whole variable domain DGGITQSPKYLFRKEGQNVTLSCEQNLNHDAMYWYRQDPGQGLRLIYYSQIVNDFQKGDIAEGYSVSREKKESFPLTVTSAQKNPTAFYLCASSTFLGGADTDTQYFGPGTRLTVL.

The chain carries TRBV21-1 and TRBJ2-7; the table's D call, TRBD1, has no DNA check behind it. TRBV21-1 has pseudogene status. The CDR3 covers 16 residues. The CDR3 DNA follows: TGTGCCAGCAGCCCCCAGGGGACAGGGGGCCTGTACGAGCAGTACTTC. Translated, it gives CASSPQGTGGLYEQYF.

V gene TRBV30 combines with J gene TRBJ2-1, with 8 bases matching TRBD2. Germline lookup yields CDR1 GTSNPN and CDR2 SVGIG (reference sequence). The CDR3 runs 14 residues. Trimming at V came to 2 bases and at J to 7 bases, leaving 7 bases not matched to a gene. CDR3 DNA: TGTGCCTGGAGTATACGGGGGGGCTCTAATGAGCAGTTCTTC. It yields the protein CAWSIRGGSNEQFF.

The V call is TRBV14, the J call TRBJ2-3; 8 bases match TRBD1. The V and J ends lost 5 bases and 2 bases, in that order; junction bases with no gene match: 12. Per germline, CDR1 SGHDN and CDR2 FVKESK. The CDR3 has 17 residues. CDR3 residues: CASSELRGQGPTDTQYF. For the CDR3, the DNA is TGTGCCAGCAGCGAACTACGAGGACAGGGACCCACAGATACGCAGTATTTT.

This clone came up a few times. The genes are TRBV6-6 and TRBJ2-1; 7 bases agree with TRBD2. The ends lost 10 bases at V and 7 bases at J; junction bases unmatched: 10. The germline gives CDR1 MNHNY, CDR2 SVGAGI (reference sequence). This CDR3 has 13 amino acids. CDR3 region: CATQSGVGNEQFF. The CDR3 DNA reads as TGTGCCACCCAGAGCGGGGTGGGGAATGAGCAGTTCTTC.

A few counts support this clone. The chain is built from TRBV4-3 and TRBJ1-5; TRBD1 aligns across 8 bases. The CDR3 is 17 residues long. From germline, CDR1 is LGHNA and CDR2 YSLEER. J was trimmed by 6 bases and V by 1 base; bases with no gene match: 11. DNA for the CDR3: TGCGCCAGCAGCCAAGGGACAGGGAGTGAGAGTAGTCAGCCCCAGCATTTT. Translating it yields CASSQGTGSESSQPQHF.

The chain combines TRBV5-1 with TRBJ2-4, with D maybe TRBD1 (5 bases). This CDR3 comprises 14 residues. The V gene's germline CDR1 is SGHRS and CDR2 YFSETQ. Trimming removed 4 bases from V and 6 bases from J, with 14 bases in between. The CDR3 nucleotides read TGCGCCAGCAGCCCTGAAGGGGCTGGAAACATTCAGTACTTC. This translates into CASSPEGAGNIQYF.

About this clone itself: One end of the junction fails to match germline, which may point to a read error. The rearrangement links TRBV10-3 to TRBJ1-4, with D possibly matching TRBD1 (6 bases). Germline CDR1 is ENHRY and CDR2 is SYGVKD. This CDR3 comprises 14 residues. DNA for the CDR3: TGTGCCGTCAGTGATACACAGGGTAGGGAAAAACTGTTTTTT. This encodes CAVSDTQGREKLFF.

J is TRBJ2-3 and V is TRBV7-3; maybe TRBD2 (5 bases). This CDR3 spans 13 amino acids. CDR1 and CDR2 (germline): SGHTA, FQGTGA. Deletions cut 6 bases from V and 1 base from J, with 8 bases between. CDR3 sequence: CASSFSGTDTQYF. The CDR3 region has the DNA TGTGCCAGCAGTTTTAGCGGCACAGATACGCAGTATTTT.

The chain joins TRBV27 to TRBJ1-6; 7 bases map to TRBD1. CDR3 length: 14 residues. Germline V gives CDR1 MNHEY, CDR2 SMNVEV (reference sequence). With 4 bases clipped from V and 10 bases from J, the junction kept 7 bases outside the gene matches. The DNA for the CDR3 is TGTGCCAGCAGTTCTTGGGACAGAGGATCACCCCTCCACTTT. Its translation: CASSSWDRGSPLHF.

The V gene is TRBV5-1, the J gene TRBJ2-3, with TRBD1 identical over 7 bases. Germline V gene sequence: CDR1 SGHRS, CDR2 YFSETQ. The CDR3 length is 14 residues. Unmatched junction bases numbered 4, after V lost 4 bases and J lost 2 bases. The CDR3 region has the DNA TGCGCCAGCAGCCTACAGGGGATCACAGATACGCAGTATTTT. Residues: CASSLQGITDTQYF.

This chain uses TRBV2 with TRBJ1-2; no clear D. The CDR3 is 13 residues long. The V end lost 4 bases, the J end lost 0 bases, and 6 bases lay between the germline ends. The germline V gene has CDR1 SNHLY and CDR2 FYNNEI. The CDR3 DNA sequence: TGTGCCAGCAGTGCGGAAGCTAACTATGGCTACACCTTC. Protein sequence: CASSAEANYGYTF.

The DNA of the CDR3 is TGTGCCAGCAGTTACTCGACGCGGCGCTCCTACGAGCAGTACTTC. Its protein is CASSYSTRRSYEQYF. The chain combines TRBV6-6 with TRBJ2-7; D gene unclear. Germline V lookup: CDR1 MNHNY, CDR2 SVGAGI (reference sequence). V was trimmed by 0 bases and J by 0 bases, leaving 9 bases between them. This CDR3 has 15 residues.

The chain joins TRBV11-2 to TRBJ1-5, with unresolved D. Germline V lookup: CDR1 SGHAT, CDR2 FQNNGV. The V and J ends lost 3 bases and 1 base respectively, with 7 bases between them. There are 14 residues in the CDR3. The CDR3 sequence is CASSLQPSNQPQHF. In nucleotides, the CDR3 is TGTGCCAGCAGCTTGCAACCGAGCAATCAGCCCCAGCATTTT.

CDR3 in DNA: TGTGCCAGCAGCTCTGTTCAACAGGGAGGCACTGAAGCTTTCTTT. Residues: CASSSVQQGGTEAFF. The chain carries TRBV11-3 and TRBJ1-1; D might be TRBD1 (6 bases). The CDR3 consists of 15 residues. The germline V gene has CDR1 SGHNT and CDR2 YENEEA. V lost 4 bases and J 4 bases, leaving 16 bases between the germline ends.

This chain uses TRBV25-1 with TRBJ1-4; 7 bases map to TRBD1. V trimming: 5 bases; J trimming: 7 bases; junction bases outside the gene matches: 10. There are 15 residues in the CDR3. Germline V CDR1 and CDR2: MGHDK, SYGVNS. The CDR3, as DNA: TGTGCCAGCAGTTCCCCAGGGGGGCTACGTGAAAAACTGTTTTTT. It codes for CASSSPGGLREKLFF.

This clone has just one count. The rearrangement uses TRBV5-1 and TRBJ1-2; 8 nucleotides agree with TRBD1. The CDR3 has 14 amino acids. With V trimmed by 3 bases and J by 0 bases, 1 base remained unmatched. The V gene's germline CDR1 is SGHRS and CDR2 YFSETQ. CDR3 coding DNA: TGCGCCAGCAGCTCGGGACAGGCTAACTATGGCTACACCTTC. It translates to CASSSGQANYGYTF. Using reference TRBV5-1 and TRBJ1-2 for the parts outside the CDR3, the full variable domain is KAGVTQTPRYLIKTRGQQVTLSCSPISGHRSVSWYQQTPGQGLQFLFEYFSETQRNKGNFPGRFSGRQFSNSRSEMNVSTLELGDSALYLCASSSGQANYGYTFGSGTRLTVV.

The chain has TRBV7-3 and TRBJ2-1, with TRBD2 identical over 14 bases. The CDR3 is 18 amino acids. V lost 3 bases to trimming and J lost 6 bases; unmatched junction nucleotides: 10. From germline, CDR1 is SGHTA and CDR2 FQGTGA. CDR3 DNA sequence: TGTGCCAGCAGCTTGACCGGGACTAGCGGGAGTCTTAGCAATGAGCAGTTCTTC. This translates into CASSLTGTSGSLSNEQFF.